The entry that follows covers one T cell receptor (beta chain) sequence. Its antigen is currently unknown. The data belong to a study of T cell responses to AZD1222 COVID-19 vaccine. For the study at large: Second doses were pooled across both intervals (about 4 or about 12 weeks). Points from the study as a whole: Clonal diversity was possibly underestimated; the donors were predominantly white British and more often female.

Germline V gene lookup returns CDR1 MNHEY and CDR2 SMNVEV (reference sequence). Trimming took 3 bases from V and 7 from J, leaving 12 bases between them. The CDR3 is 14 amino acids. The method was immunoSEQ multiplex PCR; TCRdb's version includes in-frame clones alone and lacks a portion of them. The sample yields about 120,000 clones, around nine tenths seen once. V usage is TRBV27 and J usage is TRBJ1-4; D is possibly TRBD1 (6 bases). The TCR was taken from an adult in good health. The specimen comprised peripheral blood, sampled on day 0 of AZD1222 vaccination. The CDR3 protein is CASSLLGGSEKLFF. Here the CDR3 DNA reads TGTGCCAGCAGTTTGCTGGGGGGCAGTGAAAAACTGTTTTTT. The full variable domain, its missing parts supplied by reference TRBV27 and TRBJ1-4, is EAQVTQNPRYLITVTGKKLTVTCSQNMNHEYMSWYRQDPGLGLRQIYYSMNVEVTDKGDVPEGYKVSRKEKRNFPLILESPSPNQTSLYFCASSLLGGSEKLFFGSGTQLSVL.